This TCR beta chain was identified during a study of OX40 agonist ivuxolimab in advanced cancers. Study-wide background: Dose-escalation patients had hepatocellular carcinoma, melanoma, renal cell or head and neck cancer. A history of anti-PD-1, anti-PD-L1 or anti-CTLA-4 therapy was acceptable, and approximately 39% had some.

The assay was immunoSEQ multiplex PCR, and TCRdb's table has in-frame clones only and misses some. The sample has tens of thousands of clones; approximately 90% are singletons. Germline lookup yields CDR1 SGHTA and CDR2 FQGNSA. V shed 7 bases and J shed 7 bases, with 14 bases lying between them. The CDR3 sequence is 14 residues long. Specimen: CD4+ or CD8+ T cells sorted from blood, collected in a trial of the OX40 agonist ivuxolimab. The rearrangement joins TRBV7-2 to TRBJ1-6, with no clear D. This TCR came from an adult with an advanced solid tumor such as melanoma, head and neck, liver or kidney cancer. This CDR3 is CASTQAGLNSPLHF. CDR3 DNA: TGTGCCAGCACCCAGGCTGGGCTAAATTCACCCCTCCACTTT.